The sequence of this T cell receptor (beta chain) was determined in a study of beta chain features in type 1 diabetes. Study outcomes and limitations: PCR could preferentially amplify shorter templates, alike in patients and controls. Cells with high TCR expression could be over-represented by cDNA sequencing. Fewer junction insertions and more nucleotide deletions appeared in type 1 diabetes patients. TCRB CDR3s from Type 1 diabetes patients were moderately but significantly shorter in all four CD4+ subsets.

As every portion of the isolated RNA was reverse transcribed, the sequencing read expressed TCRB transcripts. Libraries were prepared by immunoSEQ multiplex PCR; TCRdb keeps only in-frame clonotypes and omits some of them. This table has around 280,000 clones, about 15% appearing once. This CDR3 region has 15 residues. With V trimmed by 8 bases and J by 4 bases, 12 bases remained unmatched. Germline CDR1 and CDR2: MNHEY and SMNVEV (reference sequence). As to this clone: Antigen specificity is unknown.

The TCR sequence derives from a man younger than 35 with type 1 diabetes. This chain links TRBV27 with TRBJ2-3; TRBD2 aligns across 7 bases. Sequencing input: naive CD4+ T cells from blood. The DNA for the CDR3 is TGTGCCAGCCGCGATGGCGGGAGTAGGGCAGATACGCAGTATTTT. Protein: CASRDGGSRADTQYF.